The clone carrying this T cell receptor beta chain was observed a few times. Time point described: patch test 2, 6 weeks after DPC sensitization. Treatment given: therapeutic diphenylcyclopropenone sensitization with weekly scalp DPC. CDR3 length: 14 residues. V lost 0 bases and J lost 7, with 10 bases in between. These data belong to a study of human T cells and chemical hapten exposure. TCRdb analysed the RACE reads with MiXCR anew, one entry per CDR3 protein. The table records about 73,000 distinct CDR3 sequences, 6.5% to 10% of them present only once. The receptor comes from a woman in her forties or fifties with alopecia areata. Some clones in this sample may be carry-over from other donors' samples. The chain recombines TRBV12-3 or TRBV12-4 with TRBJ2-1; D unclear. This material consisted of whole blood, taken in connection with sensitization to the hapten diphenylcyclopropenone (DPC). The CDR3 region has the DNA TGTGCCAGCAGTTTAGCGCTCGGTTGGAATGAGCAGTTCTTC. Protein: CASSLALGWNEQFF.